A selection of T cell receptor beta chains follows, all from one sample in a study of molecular identifiers for immune sequencing clone quantification. Each CDR3 protein gets one entry after TCRdb re-called the PCR reads with MiXCR. The sample lists 460,000 or so distinct CDR3 sequences, about 25% occurring once. Sequenced: naive CD8+ T cells from blood, with Jurkat cell RNA spiked in. The source of these receptors is a human donor in good health. Some libraries in this study had Jurkat cell RNA spiked in. CDR3s include the opening cysteine and the closing phenylalanine or tryptophan. D genes are given only for firm matches. Part of the rows lack a size; the others show once, few, many or a class for expanded clones.

j_call v_call d_call clone_size cdr3_nt cdr3_aa
TRBJ2-1 TRBV5-1 - few TGCGCCAGCAGCATGACTAGTTCCCCCTACAATGAGCAGTTCTTC CASSMTSSPYNEQFF
TRBJ1-4 TRBV7-9 TRBD1 few TGTGCCAGCAGCTCCCAGGGGGTTTGGGCAACTAATGAAAAACTGTTTTTT CASSSQGVWATNEKLFF
TRBJ2-3 TRBV27 - - TGTGCCAGCAGTTCGTGCCTTTCGGACCACCCGGCAGATACGCAGTATTTT CASSSCLSDHPADTQYF
TRBJ2-7 TRBV5-1 - - TGCGCCAGCAGCCCCTCGGGCCCGGCGGGGGAGCAGTACTTC CASSPSGPAGEQYF
TRBJ2-1 TRBV27 - - TGTGCCAGCAGTTTATCCAGCCGCAATGAGCAGCTCTTC CASSLSSRNEQLF
TRBJ1-1 TRBV25-1 - few TGTGCCAGCAAGTTGGGAGAGAACACTGAAGCTTTCTTT CASKLGENTEAFF
TRBJ1-5 TRBV28 TRBD1 many TGTGCCAGCAGTGACTCCGGGACAGGCGGTCAGCCCCAGCATTTT CASSDSGTGGQPQHF
TRBJ2-5 TRBV7-6 - many TGTGCCAGCAGCGAAGAGTACGGGACTCAAGAGACCCAGTACTTC CASSEEYGTQETQYF
TRBJ2-5 TRBV12-3/TRBV12-4 TRBD2 - TGTGCCAGCAGTCCAATAGCGGGGGGGCCGGTAGAGACCCAGTACTTC CASSPIAGGPVETQYF
TRBJ2-1 TRBV12-3/TRBV12-4 TRBD1 few TGTGCCAGCAGTTTGCGAGGGGGCGATGAGCAGTTCTTC CASSLRGGDEQFF
TRBJ2-3 TRBV13 - - TGTGCCAGCACCCAGCGGAGCGTCAACACAGATACGCAGTATTTT CASTQRSVNTDTQYF
TRBJ1-3 TRBV5-1 TRBD1 many TGCGCCAGCAGCTTGGGACAGGGGGCCATTGGAAACACCATATATTTT CASSLGQGAIGNTIYF
TRBJ2-2 TRBV11-2 - - TGTGCCAGCAGCTTTTGGCTGGGGACTTGGGACACCGGGGAGCTGTTTTTT CASSFWLGTWDTGELFF
TRBJ2-4 TRBV18 - few TGTGCCAGCTCCCTTCTCGGATCCAGCGATCCTAAACTAGCCAAAAACATTCAGTACTTC CASSLLGSSDPKLAKNIQYF
TRBJ2-7 TRBV27 - - TGTGCCAGCAGTTTACTATCAGGGATCTACGAGCAGTACTTC CASSLLSGIYEQYF
TRBJ1-2 TRBV2 - - TGTGCCAGCAGTCCCGACGGAATATCAAACTATGGCTACACCTTC CASSPDGISNYGYTF
TRBJ2-1 TRBV28 TRBD2 - TGTGCCAGCGAACTAGCGGGAGCCTACAATGAGCAGTTCTTC CASELAGAYNEQFF
TRBJ1-2 TRBV12-3/TRBV12-4 TRBD1 - TGTGCCAGCAGTCCAGGGGGCGAGGGCTACACCTTC CASSPGGEGYTF
TRBJ2-1 TRBV20-1 TRBD1 - TGCAGTGCTCAGGGGGTCGGCAATGAGCAGTTCTTC CSAQGVGNEQFF
TRBJ1-3 TRBV12-3/TRBV12-4 TRBD1 few TGTGCCAGCAGTTCCGGGACAGGGTATGGAAACACCATATATTTT CASSSGTGYGNTIYF
TRBJ1-5 TRBV5-1 - many TGCGCCAGCAGCTTGGAGGGGGGCAATCAGCCCCAGCATTTT CASSLEGGNQPQHF
TRBJ1-5 TRBV19 - - TGTGCCAGTAGCCCAGGGGTGCGGGGGTTTAATCAGCCCCAGCATTTT CASSPGVRGFNQPQHF
TRBJ2-7 TRBV20-1 - few TGCAGTGCTAGAATCACAGACTCCTACGAGCAGTACTTC CSARITDSYEQYF
TRBJ2-3 TRBV20-1 - many TGCAGTGCTAGAGATACCCAGGGGACAGATACGCAGTATTTT CSARDTQGTDTQYF
TRBJ2-5 TRBV6-2/TRBV6-3 TRBD1 - TGTGCCAGCACCACTCTCCGGACAGGGTTTCCCGAGACCCAGTACTTC CASTTLRTGFPETQYF
TRBJ2-7 TRBV25-1 - - TGTGCCAGCAGTGCCTCGGGTAAGGACAGTTCCTACGAGCAGTACTTC CASSASGKDSSYEQYF
TRBJ2-6 TRBV12-3/TRBV12-4 - few TGTGCCAGCAGTGACGGAGGGGGGTCTGGGGCCAACGTCCTGACTTTC CASSDGGGSGANVLTF
TRBJ2-3 TRBV20-1 - - TGCAGTGCTTACCTTAGGCTTAGCACAGATACGCAGTATTTT CSAYLRLSTDTQYF
TRBJ1-1 TRBV6-2/TRBV6-3 - few TGTGCCAACCTGGGACTTCAAGAAACTGAAGCTTTCTTT CANLGLQETEAFF
TRBJ2-3 TRBV10-3 - many TGTGCCATCATGGGGGAAAGCACAGATACGCAGTATTTT CAIMGESTDTQYF
TRBJ2-7 TRBV9 TRBD2 few TGTGCCAGCAGCGTATCAGCTAGCGGGAGGACCGAGCAGTACTTC CASSVSASGRTEQYF
TRBJ2-7 TRBV4-3 - many TGCGCCAGCAGCCAAGAGGTAATGGGGATCAACGAGCAGTACTTC CASSQEVMGINEQYF
TRBJ2-7 TRBV20-1 - few TGCAGTGCTAGATCTCTAGCGAACTACGAGCAGTACTTC CSARSLANYEQYF
TRBJ1-1 TRBV7-2 - many TGTGCCAGCAGCCTAGTCGACAGTATGAACACTGAAGCTTTCTTT CASSLVDSMNTEAFF
TRBJ2-3 TRBV30 - - TGTGCCTGGGAGAAAAGCGCAGATATGCAGTATTTT CAWEKSADMQYF
TRBJ2-1 TRBV29-1 TRBD2 - TGCAGCGCCCCGGGACTAGCGGGAGTTGAGCAGTTCTTC CSAPGLAGVEQFF
TRBJ2-2 TRBV20-1 - - TGCAGTGCTAGCGACGAACACACCGGGGAGCTGTTTTTT CSASDEHTGELFF
TRBJ1-1 TRBV27 TRBD1 many TGTGCCAGCAGTTCCCACCTAACGGACAGGACCTCTGAAGCTTTCTTT CASSSHLTDRTSEAFF
TRBJ2-7 TRBV28 TRBD2 - TGTGCCAGCAGTTTATCGGCTAGCGGATACGAGCAGTACTTC CASSLSASGYEQYF
TRBJ1-4 TRBV20-1 - many TGCAGTGCTAGAGATAGGCGGAGGAGTCCCAGAGAAAAACTGTTTTTT CSARDRRRSPREKLFF
TRBJ2-5 TRBV7-9 - few TGTGCCAGCAGAAAAACAGGTCTTCAAGAGACCCAGTACTTC CASRKTGLQETQYF
TRBJ1-1 TRBV3-1 - - TGTGCCAGCGAAAAGGCAGGGTCGGGCACTGAAGCTTTCTTT CASEKAGSGTEAFF
TRBJ2-2 TRBV2 TRBD2 many TGTGCCAGCAGTGTAGGCGGGAGTAGGTCCGGGGAGCTGTTTTTT CASSVGGSRSGELFF
TRBJ1-1 TRBV6-1 - - TGTGCCAGCTCTGGTTCAGGGGCTACTGAAGCTTTCTTT CASSGSGATEAFF
TRBJ2-7 TRBV27 TRBD2 few TGTGCCAGCATGTCGGGACTACTGGGGGAGCAGTACTTC CASMSGLLGEQYF
TRBJ2-3 TRBV12-3/TRBV12-4 - - TGTGCCAGCAGATCGGTCACAGATACGCAGTATTTT CASRSVTDTQYF
TRBJ2-3 TRBV6-6 - many TGTGCCAGCAGCTGGGACGAAGATACGCAGTATTTT CASSWDEDTQYF
TRBJ2-7 TRBV27 TRBD1 - TGTGCCAGCAGTTCCTCGCCGACAGGGAACTACGAGCAGTACTTC CASSSSPTGNYEQYF
TRBJ2-7 TRBV6-2/TRBV6-3 - many TGTGCCAGCAGTTCGCTTACGGGTACCTACGAGCAGTACTTC CASSSLTGTYEQYF
TRBJ1-1 TRBV12-3/TRBV12-4 - many TGTGCCAGCAGTGACAGGACTGAAGCTTTCTTT CASSDRTEAFF
TRBJ2-1 TRBV7-9 TRBD2 - TGTGCCAGCCGAAGCTTCCGGGACTATCTGATCCATGAGCAGTTCTTC CASRSFRDYLIHEQFF
TRBJ1-1 TRBV13 - - TGTCCCAGCAGCTTAATGGCTGGGAACACTGAAGCTTTCTTT CPSSLMAGNTEAFF
TRBJ2-2 TRBV5-6 - - TGTGCCAGCAGCTTGGATCTAGGACCCACCGGGGAGCTGTTTTTT CASSLDLGPTGELFF
TRBJ2-1 TRBV24-1 - many TGTGCCACCAGTGATCAGACGGTAAGAGGCTACAATGAGCAGTTCTTC CATSDQTVRGYNEQFF
TRBJ2-3 TRBV7-3 - - TGTGCCAGCAGTTACACCCTAGATAGCACAGATACGCAGTATTTT CASSYTLDSTDTQYF